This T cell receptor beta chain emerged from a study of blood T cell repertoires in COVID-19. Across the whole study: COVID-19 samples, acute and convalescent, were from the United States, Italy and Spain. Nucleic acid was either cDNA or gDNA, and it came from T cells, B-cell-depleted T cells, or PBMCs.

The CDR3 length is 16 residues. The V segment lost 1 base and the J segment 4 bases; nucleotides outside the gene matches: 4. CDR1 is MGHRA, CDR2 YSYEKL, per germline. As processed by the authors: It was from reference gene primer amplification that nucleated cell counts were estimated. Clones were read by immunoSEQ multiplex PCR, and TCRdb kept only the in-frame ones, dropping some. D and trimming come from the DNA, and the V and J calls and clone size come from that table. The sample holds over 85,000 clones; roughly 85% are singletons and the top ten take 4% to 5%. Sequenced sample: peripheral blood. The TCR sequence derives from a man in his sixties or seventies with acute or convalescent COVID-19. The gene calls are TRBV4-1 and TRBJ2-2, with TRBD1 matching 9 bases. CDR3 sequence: CASSQGPGQGTGELFF. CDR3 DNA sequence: TGCGCCAGCAGCCAAGGGCCGGGACAGGGCACCGGGGAGCTGTTTTTT.